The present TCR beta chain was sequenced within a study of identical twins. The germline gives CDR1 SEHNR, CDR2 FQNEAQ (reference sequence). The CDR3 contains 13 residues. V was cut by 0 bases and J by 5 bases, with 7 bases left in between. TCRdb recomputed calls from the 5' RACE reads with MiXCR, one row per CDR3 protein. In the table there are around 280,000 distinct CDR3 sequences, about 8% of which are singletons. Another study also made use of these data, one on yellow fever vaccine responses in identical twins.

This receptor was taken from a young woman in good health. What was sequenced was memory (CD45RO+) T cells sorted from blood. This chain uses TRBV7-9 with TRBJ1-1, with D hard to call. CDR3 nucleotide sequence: TGTGCCAGCAGCTTAGCGCTTGGGACTGAAGCTTTCTTT. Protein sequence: CASSLALGTEAFF. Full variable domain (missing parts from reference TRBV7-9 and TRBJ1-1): DTGVSQNPRHKITKRGQNVTFRCDPISEHNRLYWYRQTLGQGPEFLTYFQNEAQLEKSRLLSDRFSAERPKGSFSTLEIQRTEQGDSAMYLCASSLALGTEAFFGQGTRLTVV.